Detailed here is one TCR beta chain. This sample is part of a study of T cell responses to AZD1222 COVID-19 vaccine. Between the trimmed V and J ends, which lost 4 bases and 4 bases, there was a span of 9 bases. There are 13 residues in the CDR3. Germline V gene data show CDR1 as SGHNT and CDR2 as YENEEA. Assay used: immunoSEQ multiplex PCR; TCRdb lists only in-frame clones, some missing. The repertoire includes about 110,000 clones, about 92% of them detected once, and about 1.2% sits in the top ten. Specimen: peripheral blood, collected on day 0 of AZD1222 vaccination. The chain couples TRBV11-3 to TRBJ2-3; tentatively, D is TRBD1 (6 bases). The TCR originated in an adult in good health. The CDR3 protein is CASSSRTADTQYF. CDR3 coding DNA: TGTGCCAGCAGCTCTCGGACAGCAGATACGCAGTATTTT.